This T cell receptor (beta chain) was observed in a study of shared clonotypes between healthy human individuals. About the research overall: The people who gave samples were a couple of women and a few men aged 18 to 49.

Here immunoSEQ multiplex PCR was the method, and the copy in TCRdb shows in-frame clones only, minus some. The table includes about 520,000 clones, around 80% detected once. Only Caucasian adults living in Nashville, Tennessee made up the donor group. This TCR derives from a woman aged 40-49 years in good health. Some clones in this sample may be carry-over from other donors' samples. Sequencing was carried out using PBMCs.

The DNA for the CDR3 is TGCGCCAGCAGCCACTACTACCGGGACAGGGGAAACTATGGCTACACCTTC. It is translated as CASSHYYRDRGNYGYTF. The chain joins TRBV4-1 to TRBJ1-2; 10 bases are shared with TRBD1. The V and J ends lost 3 bases and 2 bases, in that order; junction bases with no gene match: 9. Germline CDR1 reads MGHRA; CDR2 reads YSYEKL. The CDR3 is made up of 17 amino acids.